The entry below gives a single T cell receptor (beta chain) sequence along with its context. Germline values: CDR1 MNHEY, CDR2 SMNVEV (reference sequence). CDR3 length: 17 residues. J gave up 5 bases and V 6 bases, and 15 bases lay outside the gene matches. The data originate from a study of blood T cell repertoires in COVID-19. Across the study: Sources were T cells, B-cell-depleted T cells, or PBMCs; the material itself was cDNA or gDNA.

Per the original data handling: Nucleated cell number was recorded as an estimate derived from reference gene primer amplification. TCRdb's copy holds only in-frame clones and misses some; the assay was immunoSEQ multiplex PCR. V and J calls and clone size follow that table, whereas D and trimming were derived from the DNA. Of approximately 280,000 clones listed, 86% are singletons. The genes are TRBV27 and TRBJ2-1; 8 bases fit TRBD2. Material: PBMCs or T cells enriched from blood (not recorded which). The receptor was derived from a woman between 18 and 29 years old who had recovered from COVID-19. The CDR3 region has the DNA TGTGCCAGCAGCCATCGGACTAGCCATCCACAAAACAATGAGCAGTTCTTC. It codes for CASSHRTSHPQNNEQFF.